This T cell receptor beta chain is from a study of molecular identifiers for immune sequencing clone quantification (dated by TCRdb to the late 2010s). Regarding the study in general: For a replicate experiment, the RNA from either about 20,000 or 100,000 naive CD8 T cells was divided into five aliquots, and four of those aliquots went on to sequencing. This methods study benchmarked molecular-identifier clustering-based TCR repertoire sequencing (MIDCIRS) and TCR RNA copy counting, using CD8 T cells to do so.

The CDR3 covers 13 residues, taking in both the cysteine and the phenylalanine. Of all the DNA, just the CDR3 is kept, 39 bases in frame from base 1. CDR1 DFQATT and CDR2 SNEGSKA were looked up in the germline V gene (reference sequence). Here V drops 3 bases and J drops 2 bases, and the junction holds 3 bases not matched to any gene. Naive CD8 T cell libraries were made from approximately 22,000 to 940,000 sorted cells using 10%, 30% or 50% of purified RNA. Naive CD8 T cells were FACS-sorted as CD8+CD4-CCR7+CD45RA+ on a BD FACSAria II into RLT Plus buffer. Detection sensitivity was tested by spiking Jurkat RNA equal to some 11 TCR copies' worth into samples containing about 18,000-1,000,000 naive CD8 T cells. CD8 T cells were enriched with RosetteSep CD8+ T Cell Enrichment Cocktail and Ficoll-Paque, followed by ACK red cell lysis. On the study overall, not on this receptor specifically: The naive libraries included spiked-in Jurkat TCR RNA (approximately 11 copies' worth), and this RNA is not part of the donor repertoire. Clones above 20 RNA copies held over 98% of molecules in CMV-specific effector cells but under 1% in naive cells. Highly expanded clone sizes could be underestimated if identical TCR molecules share a barcode. Modeling estimated roughly 3 recovered TCR RNA copies per cell, compared with about 10 by digital PCR, which implies roughly 29% capture efficiency. When barcode sub-clustering was left out, chimeric consensus sequences inflated TCR diversity, with chimeras reaching as high as 47%. Even against a background of about a million naive CD8 T cells, spiked-in Jurkat TCR RNA amounting to a single cell's worth was reported to be detectable.

The sample holds a few counts of this clonotype. The clone's antigen remains unknown. Per-nucleotide qualities are absent, and no much larger clonotype sits a single base away. To prepare the library, PCR was applied. The sequencer listed for this sample is NextSeq 500. Bulk TCR libraries were prepared as previously described, using TCR primers listed in Table S5. Total RNA was purified with the Qiagen AllPrep DNA/RNA kit. Before any analysis, reads coming from multiple sequencing runs of the same library were combined into one pool. Concerning the study's data processing: Reads were retained only if the reads had an exact TCR constant sequence, and the retained reads were trimmed to 150 nt and grouped according to their 12-nt molecular barcodes. Reads in each barcode group were sub-clustered using a 15% Levenshtein threshold, and a quality-weighted consensus sequence was built for each RNA molecule. Non-functional sequences were discarded, and so were lower-count sequences lying one edit away from another sequence. Barcode sub-clusters with fewer than 20% of the maximum read count were removed, based on fitting two negative binomial distributions. TCRdb reran the public reads through fastp at Q25 and MiXCR, keeping productive beta chains. Entries are consolidated by CDR3 protein sequence, retaining the most common genes and DNA. TCRdb, not the authors, supplied the V and J calls. This sample comprises around 94,000 distinct CDR3 sequences, 30% to 35% of them detected only once. The ten top clones hold about a tenth of the sample.

The rearrangement joined TRBV20-1 to TRBJ2-7, with 8 bases aligning to TRBD2. The sequence was obtained from a human donor in good health. Some libraries in this study had Jurkat cell RNA spiked in. The sample consisted of naive CD8+ T cells from blood, with Jurkat cell RNA spiked in. The cell subset or site tag for this specimen amounts to: FACS-sorted CD8+CD4-CCR7+CD45RA+ naive T cells. The base sequence is TGCAGTGCTAGCGGGAGGGCTACCTACGAGCAGTACTTC. Translated, this gives CSASGRATYEQYF.